Described below is a single T cell receptor (beta chain) sequence and its context. Its specificity is unknown. These data are taken from a study of cytomegalovirus exposure and HLA in healthy donors. Looking at the study overall: Unique TCRs numbering some 77 million, obtained from HLA-typed donors, made up an early data release.

Overall study results and limits: Presence/absence analyses took donor sequencing depth as roughly uniform. Common viral pathogens seemed to be connected with several of the most significant clusters, according to a later analysis.

Donors in the study were healthy people who gave bone marrow. The V gene's germline CDR1 is ENHRY and CDR2 SYGVKD. The V and J ends lost 3 bases and 6 bases, in that order; junction bases with no gene match: 9. The CDR3 runs to 15 residues. Amplification used 60 Vbeta primers and 13 Jbeta primers. Only in-frame clones appear in the TCRdb table, and some are missing; sequencing was by immunoSEQ multiplex PCR. Here the sample spans about 110,000 clones, roughly 80% being singletons. The V and J genes are TRBV10-3 and TRBJ2-7; 9 bases are shared with TRBD2. The receptor's source is a man aged 25 to 45 in good health and CMV-seropositive. Sequenced sample: PBMCs. CDR3 region: CAISEEGRGGFEQYF. The CDR3 DNA follows: TGTGCCATCAGTGAAGAGGGGCGGGGGGGCTTCGAGCAGTACTTC.